This T cell receptor beta chain stems from a study of shared clonotypes between healthy human individuals. Background on the study: Donors consisted of a couple of women and a few men between 18 and 49. Regarding the study as a whole: The sharing of 5% to 6.5% of naive CD4 clonotypes was seen across a few donors. Measured sharing among donors was expected to vary with sequencing depth.

The assay ran at deep level. TCRdb's copy holds only in-frame clones and misses some; the assay was immunoSEQ multiplex PCR. The sample has 650,000 to 750,000 clones, around 72% seen once. Trimming took 8 bases from V and 1 from J, leaving 17 bases between them. Germline assignment: CDR1 WSHSY and CDR2 SAAADI. There are 15 residues in the CDR3. About this clone: Its target is unknown.

The source material was memory CD4+ T cells sorted from blood. Noted subset: CD45RA-negative fraction. This chain connects TRBV10-2 to TRBJ1-2, with D maybe TRBD1 (5 bases). The TCR originated in a woman in her thirties in good health. This CDR3 reads CASQGEGKLNYGYTF. CDR3 nucleotides: TGCGCCAGCCAGGGTGAGGGTAAACTTAACTATGGCTACACCTTC.